One sample yielded the 19 T cell receptor beta chains listed below, sequenced in a study of T cells in Graves' hyperthyroidism and ophthalmopathy. Using RNA transcripts as the source, TCR beta CDR3 regions were amplified. HTBI primers were used for first-round RT-PCR of the TCR CDR3. TCRdb re-analysed the multiplex PCR reads in MiXCR, keeping a single row per CDR3 protein. The sample yields approximately 510,000 distinct CDR3 sequences, about a fifth seen once. What was sequenced was blood. Receptors originate from a man in his late teens or twenties with Graves' hyperthyroidism.

There are many counts of this clonotype. The J gene is TRBJ2-5, the V gene TRBV7-2; no firm D call. The CDR3 is 14 amino acids. Germline V gene sequence: CDR1 SGHTA, CDR2 FQGNSA. V lost 2 bases and J 1 base, leaving 8 bases between the germline ends. The CDR3: CASSLSVRQETQYF. CDR3 DNA sequence: TGTGCCAGCAGCTTAAGTGTCCGCCAAGAGACCCAGTACTTC.

Many counts were recorded for this clonotype. The chain employs TRBV12-3 or TRBV12-4 and TRBJ1-3; no clear D gene. This CDR3 spans 14 amino acids. The germline V and J ends were trimmed by 7 bases and 0 bases, with 10 bases remaining between them. DNA for the CDR3: TGTGCCAGCAACCCATTCGGCTCTGGAAACACCATATATTTT. As protein: CASNPFGSGNTIYF.

This clonotype was counted ten times or more. The chain employs TRBV6-1 and TRBJ2-7; D is uncertain. Germline assignment: CDR1 MNHNS and CDR2 SASEGT. The V gene lost 6 bases and the J gene lost 4 bases, with 7 bases spanning the gap. This CDR3 has 11 residues. The CDR3 region has the DNA TGTGCCAGCAGCAATTATTACGAGCAGTACTTC. It codes for CASSNYYEQYF.

This clonotype was recorded at least ten times. The V gene is TRBV12-3 or TRBV12-4, the J gene TRBJ1-1, with D possibly being TRBD1 (5 bases). V shed 4 bases and J shed 11 bases, with 20 bases lying between them. The CDR3 spans 14 residues. The CDR3 protein is CASSSRDRDKDAFF. The CDR3 coding sequence is TGTGCCAGCAGTTCTCGGGACCGAGACAAGGACGCTTTCTTT.

In its sample, this clonotype was seen many times. CDR3 in DNA: TGTGCCAGCAGTTATGGAGGCAGATCTAGGGCTTTCTTT. This encodes CASSYGGRSRAFF. The V gene is TRBV6-5, the J gene TRBJ1-1, with unresolved D. CDR3 size: 13 residues. The V gene lost 3 bases and the J gene lost 11 bases, with 16 bases spanning the gap. Germline CDR1 reads MNHEY; CDR2 reads SVGAGI.

This clonotype was detected many times. The chain uses TRBV13 and TRBJ1-1; 7 bases align to TRBD1. Germline trimming cut 7 bases from V and 0 bases from J; bases unmatched to any gene: 8. Germline V lookup: CDR1 PRHDT, CDR2 FYEKMQ (reference sequence). CDR3 size: 15 residues. CDR3 in amino acids: CASTLPDRVNTEAFF. DNA of the CDR3: TGTGCCAGCACCCTACCAGACAGGGTGAACACTGAAGCTTTCTTT.

This clonotype has just a few counts. The CDR3 reads CASSLHQGTYEQYF. CDR3 DNA: TGTGCCAGCAGCTTACACCAGGGGACCTACGAGCAGTACTTC. The chain has TRBV7-9 and TRBJ2-7; possible D gene TRBD1, 6 bases. The CDR3 extends over 14 amino acids. Germline V gene sequence: CDR1 SEHNR, CDR2 FQNEAQ (reference sequence). Trimming cost V 2 bases and J 2 bases, with 10 bases left between them.

This clonotype came up many times. The chain links TRBV30 to TRBJ1-2; maybe TRBD1 (5 bases). Trimming cost V 6 bases and J 5 bases, with 16 bases left between them. Germline CDR1 reads GTSNPN; CDR2 reads SVGIG (reference sequence). The CDR3 is made up of 13 amino acids. CDR3 sequence: CACARDRPYGYTF. In DNA, the CDR3 is TGTGCCTGTGCCCGGGACCGACCTTATGGCTACACCTTC.

This clonotype came up many times. The chain uses TRBV15 and TRBJ2-6; the D is unclear. The CDR3 spans 16 residues. Germline V gene data show CDR1 as LNHNV and CDR2 as YYDKDF (reference sequence). V lost 0 bases to trimming and J lost 0 bases, with 6 bases between them. The CDR3: CATSRDPGSGANVLTF. The DNA of the CDR3 is TGTGCCACCAGCAGAGACCCCGGCTCTGGGGCCAACGTCCTGACTTTC.

In this sample, this clonotype turned up many times. The chain combines TRBV7-9 with TRBJ2-7; D remains unclear. Germline V gene sequence: CDR1 SEHNR, CDR2 FQNEAQ (reference sequence). The CDR3 is made up of 13 amino acids. V was shortened by 2 bases and J by 3 bases, with 8 bases between the two germline ends. For the CDR3, the DNA is TGTGCCAGCAGCTTACGAGTTAACTACGAGCAGTACTTC. It encodes CASSLRVNYEQYF.

In its sample, this clonotype was seen many times. The chain is built from TRBV15 and TRBJ2-3, with a possible D match to TRBD2 (6 bases). CDR3 length: 16 residues. The germline V gene encodes CDR1 LNHNV and CDR2 YYDKDF (reference sequence). V lost 0 bases, J lost 3 bases, and 13 bases lay in between. Written as DNA, the CDR3 is TGTGCCACCAGCAGAGATAAGACGGGAGTTACAGATACGCAGTATTTT. Encoded protein: CATSRDKTGVTDTQYF.

This clonotype was seen ten or more times. The chain couples TRBV12-3 or TRBV12-4 to TRBJ1-5, with D uncertain. Trimming pared 3 bases from V and 5 bases from J, leaving 5 bases between. This CDR3 is 12 amino acids long. CDR3 region: CASSLAHQPQHF. For the CDR3, the DNA is TGTGCCAGCAGTTTGGCCCATCAGCCCCAGCATTTT.

This clonotype has ten or more counts. The rearrangement joins TRBV12-3 or TRBV12-4 to TRBJ2-5; D is perhaps TRBD2 (5 bases). The length of the CDR3 is 11 residues. V was cut by 2 bases and J by 9 bases, with 7 bases left in between. The CDR3 region has the DNA TGTGCCAGCAGTTTAACGGAGGCCCAGTACTTC. It codes for CASSLTEAQYF.

This clonotype was seen at least ten times. The genes are TRBV20-1 and TRBJ1-1; a weak D match, TRBD1 (5 bases). The CDR3 loop spans 14 amino acids. V was clipped by 2 bases and J by 0 bases, with 10 bases between them. Germline V gene lookup returns CDR1 DFQATT and CDR2 SNEGSKA (reference sequence). CDR3 sequence: CSARLDSMNTEAFF. The CDR3 DNA reads TGCAGTGCTAGACTAGACAGTATGAACACTGAAGCTTTCTTT.

This clonotype occurred many times. This sequence joins TRBV12-5 and TRBJ2-2; 8 nucleotides agree with TRBD1. Germline values: CDR1 LGHNT, CDR2 FRNRAP. The CDR3 totals 16 residues. V shed 2 bases, J shed 5 bases, and the junction held 7 bases outside the gene matches. DNA for the CDR3: TGTGCTAGTGGTTTGACCCGGACAGGGTTAACCGGGGAGCTGTTTTTT. Protein sequence: CASGLTRTGLTGELFF.

For this clonotype: This sequence may be a read error, since a much larger clone differs from it by one base. The chain's CDR3 is CASSYVPGGGTEACF. CDR3 DNA sequence: TGTGCCAGCAGTTACGTGCCAGGGGGGGGCACTGAAGCTTGCTTT. The chain employs TRBV6-5 and TRBJ1-1, with 7 bases identical to TRBD1. This CDR3 contains 15 residues. CDR1 is MNHEY and CDR2 is SVGAGI in the germline V gene.

The table lists this clonotype with a few counts. CDR3 protein: CASSQAWGPGYGYTF. The CDR3 DNA reads TGCGCCAGCAGCCAAGCCTGGGGCCCCGGCTATGGCTACACCTTC. This chain connects TRBV4-1 to TRBJ1-2; D perhaps matches TRBD1 (5 bases). The ends were cut back, 1 base at V and 4 bases at J, with 13 bases in the middle. This CDR3 contains 15 residues. Germline V CDR1 and CDR2: MGHRA, YSYEKL.

Note on this clonotype: The junction departs from the called germline gene at one end, perhaps through a read error. The rearrangement uses TRBV10-3 and TRBJ2-1; D call uncertain. This CDR3 spans 12 amino acids. Germline V gives CDR1 ENHRY, CDR2 SYGVKD. CDR3 loop: CAISEPYNEKFF. The CDR3 nucleotides are TGTGCCATCAGTGAGCCCTACAATGAGAAGTTCTTC.

This clonotype has more than one count but fewer than ten. The chain carries TRBV2 and TRBJ2-7; either TRBD1 or TRBD2 may fit D (5 bases each). Trimming stripped 7 bases from V and 1 base from J, with 17 bases between. In germline, CDR1 is SNHLY, CDR2 FYNNEI. The CDR3 extends over 15 amino acids. Here the CDR3 DNA reads TGTGCCAGCATTGGGCTGTTGGGGGATTCCTACGAGCAGTACTTC. This gives the protein CASIGLLGDSYEQYF.